This TCR beta chain appears in the sequencing data of a study of T-cell memory formation after mild COVID-19. The CDR3 is 14 residues long. The ends were cut back, 4 bases at V and 3 bases at J, with 12 bases in the middle. Germline lookup yields CDR1 SGHRS and CDR2 YFSETQ. From the 5' RACE reads, TCRdb called clonotypes with MiXCR, one entry per CDR3 protein. The sample carries 550,000 to 650,000 distinct CDR3 sequences, roughly 17% recorded once. This clonotype was sampled from an adult woman who had mild COVID-19 (a few samples of this study predate the infection). Cell type and time point are not known. J is TRBJ2-3 and V is TRBV5-1; tentatively, D is TRBD2 (6 bases). The sequencing input was PBMCs or a T cell subset sorted from them (not recorded which). The CDR3 here is CASSPGEQTDTQYF. The CDR3 DNA reads as TGCGCCAGCAGCCCGGGGGAGCAGACAGATACGCAGTATTTT.